This entry describes one T cell receptor (beta chain). This clone was recorded a few times. The clone's antigen remains unknown. Base-call qualities are not available, and no considerably larger clone is one nucleotide away. This specimen's time point label, per the study, means: about 28 days (+/-7) after the second vaccine dose. The intended sense of this specimen's treatment or condition label: meningococcal conjugate vaccine given as trial control. Vaccinee samples were obtained from the UK trials COV001 and COV002, which included a single-blind randomized controlled phase 2/3 trial of AZD1222 (ChAdOx1 nCoV-19) in healthy adults. Trial participant PBMC samples were collected at day 0 and day 28 after the second dose for TCRbeta chain sequencing. This specimen belongs to a study of T cell responses to AZD1222 COVID-19 vaccine (dated by TCRdb to about 2021). General notes on the study: A total of 233 trial participants underwent TCR sequencing, of whom around 200 received two doses of AZD1222 and some 25 received two doses of the MenACWY control vaccine. Enrollment into the trials was organized by age into subgroups of 18-55, 56-69 and 70-plus years, and those subgroups contained roughly 160, 29 and 62 TCR-sequenced participants, respectively. What the research found in general, with its limitations: CD4 TCRs associated with the vaccine covered the entire spike protein, and the dominant responses were in regions 160-218 and 743-854. Reportedly, almost half of the unique spike-specific TCRs recognized epitopes lying outside the regions that are mutated in the B.1.351 and B.1.1.7 variants. Because no day 14 peak-response samples were available, the repertoires could be characterized only after the peak T cell response. Spike-specific TCR breadth and depth rose significantly after two AZD1222 doses compared with day 0 and with MenACWY recipients. Conclusions about previously exposed vaccinees were limited because only a handful of AZD1222 recipients were SARS-CoV-2 seropositive at baseline. Participants were mostly white British, with more females than males. The authors suggested clonal diversity may have been underestimated. In the small 56-69-year group, the increase in depth fell short of significance, most likely because of low power.

The CDR3 regions of human TCRbeta chains were analyzed by immunosequencing. The paper's processing steps were these. TCRs in the repertoires were matched against a reference library of SARS-CoV-2-specific TCRs that had been generated with the MIRA antigen-specificity platform. Breadth meant the fraction of unique TCRs that were SARS-CoV-2-associated, whereas depth meant the fraction of total T cells that were SARS-CoV-2-associated. Each spike-specific TCR was assigned to its reactive spike region and to a CD4 or CD8 class using the MIRA data. Log10-transformed breadth and depth values were compared by one-way ANOVA with Sidak's multiple comparisons tests. What TCRdb holds here is the immuneACCESS table cut down to in-frame rearrangements. Part of the clones is not present; checked against another copy, under half of the missing clones reflect an unresolved V gene, and the others are unexplained. V, J and clone size derive from that table, while D and trimming were established from the DNA sequence. This sample lists some 170,000 clones; around 90% were detected once. The biggest ten clones account for 4% to 4.5% of the sample.

V was cut back by 2 bases and J by 6 bases, leaving a gap of 22 bases between them. Including the terminal cysteine and phenylalanine, the CDR3 comprises 17 residues. Of the read, only the CDR3 DNA is kept; its 51 bases are in frame from base 1. CDR1 MNHEY and CDR2 SMNVEV are derived from the germline V gene (reference sequence). This sequence was found in an adult who received the MenACWY meningococcal vaccine as a control. Here the chain combines TRBV27 and TRBJ1-2, with an unclear D gene assignment. The sequencing here drew on peripheral blood, taken 28 days after the second dose of the MenACWY control vaccine. This receptor carries the CDR3 CASSLERATLPTHGYTF. The DNA sequence is as follows: TGTGCCAGCAGTTTAGAACGAGCGACCCTTCCTACTCATGGCTACACCTTC.